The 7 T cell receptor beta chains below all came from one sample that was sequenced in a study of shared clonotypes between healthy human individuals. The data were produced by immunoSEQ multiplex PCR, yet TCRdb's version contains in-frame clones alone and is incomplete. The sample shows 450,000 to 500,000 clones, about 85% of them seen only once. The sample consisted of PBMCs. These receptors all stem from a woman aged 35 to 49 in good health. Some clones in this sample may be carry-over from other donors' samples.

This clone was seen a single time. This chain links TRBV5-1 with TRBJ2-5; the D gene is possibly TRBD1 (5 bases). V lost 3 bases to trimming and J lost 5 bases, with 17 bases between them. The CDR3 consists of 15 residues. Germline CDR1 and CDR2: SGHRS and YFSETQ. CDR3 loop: CASSSTWGLGETQYF. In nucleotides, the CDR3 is TGCGCCAGCAGCTCCACCTGGGGCTTGGGCGAGACCCAGTACTTC.

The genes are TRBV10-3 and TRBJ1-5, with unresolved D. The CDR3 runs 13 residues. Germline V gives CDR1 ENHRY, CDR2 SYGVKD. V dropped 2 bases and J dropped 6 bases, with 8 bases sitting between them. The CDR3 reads CAISEGESQPQHF. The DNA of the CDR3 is TGTGCCATCAGTGAGGGGGAGAGTCAGCCCCAGCATTTT.

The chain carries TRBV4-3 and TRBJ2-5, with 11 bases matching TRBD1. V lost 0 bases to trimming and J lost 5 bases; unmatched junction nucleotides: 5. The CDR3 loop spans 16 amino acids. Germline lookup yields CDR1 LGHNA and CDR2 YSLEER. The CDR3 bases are TGCGCCAGCAGCCAAGATTTGGGGACAGGGGGGGAGACCCAGTACTTC. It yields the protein CASSQDLGTGGETQYF.

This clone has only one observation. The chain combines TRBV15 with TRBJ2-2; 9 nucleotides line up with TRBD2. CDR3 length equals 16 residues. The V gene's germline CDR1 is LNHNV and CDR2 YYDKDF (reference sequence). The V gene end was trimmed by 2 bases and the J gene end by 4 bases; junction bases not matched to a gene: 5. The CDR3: CATSRSGRRVTGELFF. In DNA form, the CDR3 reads TGTGCCACCAGCAGAAGCGGGAGGAGGGTCACCGGGGAGCTGTTTTTT.

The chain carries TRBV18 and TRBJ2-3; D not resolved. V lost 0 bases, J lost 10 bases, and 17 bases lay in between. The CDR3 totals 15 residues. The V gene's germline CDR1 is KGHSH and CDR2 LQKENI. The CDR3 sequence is CASSPPAGRRGAQYF. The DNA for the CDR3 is TGTGCCAGCTCACCACCCGCCGGGCGGCGCGGAGCGCAGTATTTT.

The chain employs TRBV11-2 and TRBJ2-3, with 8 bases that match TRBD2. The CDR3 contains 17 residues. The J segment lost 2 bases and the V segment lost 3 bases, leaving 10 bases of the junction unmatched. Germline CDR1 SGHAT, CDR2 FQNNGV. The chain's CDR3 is CASSFPAGGGITDTQYF. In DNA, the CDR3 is TGTGCCAGCAGCTTTCCTGCGGGGGGCGGCATCACAGATACGCAGTATTTT.

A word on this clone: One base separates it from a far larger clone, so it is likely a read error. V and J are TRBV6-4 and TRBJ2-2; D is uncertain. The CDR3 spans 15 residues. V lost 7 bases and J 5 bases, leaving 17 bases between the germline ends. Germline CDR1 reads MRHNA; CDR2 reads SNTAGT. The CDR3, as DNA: TGTGCCAGCACCGGAGACCCCGAAGTAACCGGGGAGCTGTTTTTT. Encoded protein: CASTGDPEVTGELFF.